The rows below give T cell receptor beta chains drawn from one sample of a study of shared clonotypes between healthy human individuals. Clones were sequenced by immunoSEQ multiplex PCR, and TCRdb holds only the in-frame ones, with some missing. Seen here are fewer than 1.6 million clones, just under 99% observed once, and the top ten hold roughly 0.35%. Sequences were obtained from naive CD4+ T cells sorted from blood. The receptor source for this set is a man aged 30-40 years in good health. Both conserved end residues are part of each CDR3. D genes are given only for firm matches. Clone size is given for some rows only: seen once, a few or many times, or a class if the clone is expanded.

v_call	d_call	j_call	clone_size	cdr3_nt	cdr3_aa
TRBV12-5	-	TRBJ2-4	-	TGTGCTAGTGGTTTGCTACCGTCCCGTGGCTTCTTGAGGAACATTCAGTACTTC	CASGLLPSRGFLRNIQYF
TRBV18	-	TRBJ2-3	-	TGTGCCAGCTCACTGGGCACAGATACGCAGTATTTT	CASSLGTDTQYF
TRBV18	-	TRBJ2-1	-	TGTGCCAGCTCAATCAGGGGAGGGGGCGATTACAATGAGCAGTTCTTC	CASSIRGGGDYNEQFF
TRBV6-5	-	TRBJ1-5	-	TGTGCCAGCAGTCAAGAGTCGAACGGGCAGCCCCAGCATTTT	CASSQESNGQPQHF
TRBV23-1	TRBD1	TRBJ1-2	once	TGCGCCAGCAGTCCGTGCTCAGGGGGTATTGGCTACACCTTC	CASSPCSGGIGYTF
TRBV6-5	TRBD1	TRBJ2-7	-	TGTGCCAGCAGGGGACAGGGGGCTTCCTACTACGAGCAGTACTTC	CASRGQGASYYEQYF
TRBV19	-	TRBJ2-7	-	TGTGCCAGTAGCCCCCCCGGGGGACTTTACGAGCAGTACTTC	CASSPPGGLYEQYF
TRBV27	TRBD2	TRBJ2-1	-	TGTGCCAGCACGGGACTAGCGGGGGACAATGAGCAGTTCTTC	CASTGLAGDNEQFF
TRBV18	TRBD1	TRBJ2-7	-	TGTGCCAGCTCACACCTTCCGGGACAGGGCTACGAGCAGTACTTC	CASSHLPGQGYEQYF
TRBV11-3	TRBD1	TRBJ2-1	-	TGTGCCAGCAGCGTACGGGACAGCCACAATGAGCAGTTCTTC	CASSVRDSHNEQFF
TRBV29-1	-	TRBJ2-2	-	TGCAGCGTTGATCCCAGGAACACCGGGGAGCTGTTTTTT	CSVDPRNTGELFF
TRBV28	TRBD2	TRBJ2-5	-	TGTGCCAGCAGTTTAGGGCTAGCGGGAACCGAGACCCAGTACTTC	CASSLGLAGTETQYF
TRBV20-1	-	TRBJ2-7	-	TGCAGTGCAGGGAATGGGATGGAGCAGTACTTC	CSAGNGMEQYF
TRBV5-1	-	TRBJ2-5	-	TGCACCAGCAGCTTGTACCCGGGACGGTTACGGGAGACCCAGTACTTC	CTSSLYPGRLRETQYF
TRBV5-6	-	TRBJ1-1	-	TGTGCCAGCAGCTTGCGTGCGACAGTGAACACTGAAGCTTTCTTT	CASSLRATVNTEAFF
TRBV19	TRBD1	TRBJ1-5	once	TGTGCCAGTAGTATTAGGGCACAGGGGATAAGCAATCAGCCCCAGCATTTT	CASSIRAQGISNQPQHF
TRBV28	-	TRBJ1-5	once	TGTGCCAGCCATAGCAATCAGCCCCAGCATTTT	CASHSNQPQHF
TRBV4-1	TRBD2	TRBJ2-1	-	TGCGCCAGCAGCCAAGAGGGACTAGCGCTTAGGGGGCAGTTCTTC	CASSQEGLALRGQFF
TRBV28	TRBD1	TRBJ1-5	-	TGTGCCAGCAGTACGCCCGACAGGGGGCGTAGTCAGCCCCAGCATTTT	CASSTPDRGRSQPQHF
TRBV28	TRBD1	TRBJ2-7	-	TGTGCCAGCAGTCCCGGACAGGGGGGCAACGAGCAGTACTTC	CASSPGQGGNEQYF
TRBV10-1	-	TRBJ2-3	-	TGCGCCAGCAGTGAGACTAGCACAGATACGCAGTATTTT	CASSETSTDTQYF
TRBV5-1	TRBD1	TRBJ2-7	-	TGCGCCAGCAGCCCTACGGGGACAGGGAACGAGCAGTACTTC	CASSPTGTGNEQYF
TRBV5-1	TRBD1	TRBJ2-7	-	TGCGCCAGCAGCGTTGTCGCGACAGGGGCCTCCGAGCAGTACTTC	CASSVVATGASEQYF
TRBV5-6	-	TRBJ2-5	once	TGTGCCAGCAGGGGACGACCGTCGACGGAGACCCAGTACTTC	CASRGRPSTETQYF
TRBV19	TRBD2	TRBJ2-1	-	TGTGCCAGTAGTATTGCTGCGGGAGGGTCTGAGCAGTTCTTC	CASSIAAGGSEQFF
TRBV7-9	-	TRBJ1-1	-	TGTGCCAGCAGCCGACACCCCAATCGGGCGGAAGCTTTCTTT	CASSRHPNRAEAFF
TRBV7-9	-	TRBJ2-2	-	TGTGCCAGCAGCTTACGCAGCGGGGAGCTGTTTTTT	CASSLRSGELFF
TRBV5-1	TRBD2	TRBJ2-5	-	TGCGCCAGCAGCCGCGGGACTAGCGGACAAGAGACCCAGTACTTC	CASSRGTSGQETQYF
TRBV30	-	TRBJ1-5	-	TGTGCCTGGAGTGTAGGGGGGCCCCAGCATTTT	CAWSVGGPQHF
TRBV5-4	TRBD1	TRBJ2-2	-	TGTGCCAGCAGCTCCGGGACAGGGTTCCACACCGGGGAGCTGTTTTTT	CASSSGTGFHTGELFF
TRBV5-1	-	TRBJ2-1	-	TGCGCCAGCAGCTTGTTCCCAGGGACCACTTACAATGAGCAGTTCTTC	CASSLFPGTTYNEQFF
TRBV5-1	TRBD1	TRBJ2-5	-	TGCGCCAGCAGCTTGGCCGGCTTCGGGACAGCGATCAAAGAGACCCAGTACTTC	CASSLAGFGTAIKETQYF
TRBV4-2	-	TRBJ2-5	-	TGTGCCAGCAGCCAAGAAACGAGTCCCCAGCTTTCAGGGACCCAGTACTTC	CASSQETSPQLSGTQYF
TRBV7-3	TRBD2	TRBJ2-7	-	TGTGCCAGCAGCTCCCTCGGGACTATTTACTACGAGCAGTACTTC	CASSSLGTIYYEQYF
TRBV18	TRBD2	TRBJ2-2	-	TGTGCCAGCTCACCAAAGACTAGCGGGAATGGCGGGGAGCTGTTTTTT	CASSPKTSGNGGELFF
TRBV29-1	TRBD1	TRBJ2-5	-	TGCAGCGTACCCGGACAGGGGCAAGAGACCCAGTACTTC	CSVPGQGQETQYF
TRBV7-9	-	TRBJ2-3	-	TGTGCCAGCAGCTCCCCCTCGGGACCGTTTAGCGCAGATACGCAGTATTTT	CASSSPSGPFSADTQYF
TRBV9	-	TRBJ2-2	-	TGTGCCAGCAGCGTAGCTATAGCCCAGGACACCGGGGAGCTGTTTTTT	CASSVAIAQDTGELFF
TRBV7-2	-	TRBJ2-3	-	TGTGCCAGCAGCTTAGGCTTCGACCCCACAGATACGCAGTATTTT	CASSLGFDPTDTQYF
TRBV5-8	-	TRBJ1-5	-	TGTGCCAGCAGCCGGGGTTGGAGCAATCAGCCCCAGCATTTT	CASSRGWSNQPQHF
TRBV6-1	-	TRBJ2-7	-	TGTGCCAGCAGGGCGGACAGATACTCCTACGAGCAGTACTTC	CASRADRYSYEQYF
TRBV7-3	-	TRBJ2-2	-	TGTGCCAGCAGCTCCCTAAACACCGGGGAGCTGTTTTTT	CASSSLNTGELFF
TRBV4-1	-	TRBJ2-7	-	TGCGCCAGCAGCCAAGAGCGTAGTTCCTACGAGCAGTACTTC	CASSQERSSYEQYF
TRBV19	-	TRBJ2-7	-	TGTGCCAGTAAAGGAACTACCTACGAGCAGTACTTC	CASKGTTYEQYF
TRBV7-9	-	TRBJ2-6	-	TGTGCCAGCAGCTTAGACCCTGGCGGGGCCAACGTCCTGACTTTC	CASSLDPGGANVLTF
TRBV6-4	-	TRBJ1-4	-	TGTGCCAGCCCCTCAGGCTCTAATGAAAAACTGTTTTTT	CASPSGSNEKLFF
TRBV9	TRBD1	TRBJ2-5	-	TGTGCCAGCAGCCCCAGAACAGGGGAAGGAGAGACCCAGTACTTC	CASSPRTGEGETQYF
TRBV7-9	TRBD2	TRBJ2-7	-	TGTGCCAGCAGCTTAGAAATCGGTAGCGGGAGGGCCCACTACGAGCAGTACTTC	CASSLEIGSGRAHYEQYF
TRBV5-1	-	TRBJ1-1	-	TGCGCCAGCAGCTTAAACAGGGAAGAAGCTTTCTTT	CASSLNREEAFF
TRBV2	-	TRBJ2-7	-	TGTGCCAGCAGTGACACGAGAGCGGGCTCTATGCAGCAGTACTTC	CASSDTRAGSMQQYF
TRBV28	-	TRBJ1-4	-	TGTGCCAGCAGTTCCTGGACAGCCGATGAAAAACTGTTTTTT	CASSSWTADEKLFF
TRBV5-1	TRBD1	TRBJ2-7	-	TGCGCCAGCAGCTTGGCCGGACAGGTCCGTTCTTACGAGCAGTACTTC	CASSLAGQVRSYEQYF
TRBV7-9	TRBD1	TRBJ2-6	-	TGTGCCAGCAGCTTTGGACAGGGAGGACCCAGTGGGGCCAACGTCCTGACTTTC	CASSFGQGGPSGANVLTF
TRBV14	-	TRBJ2-1	-	TGTGCCAGCAGCCAATGGAGGGCCAAAGATGAGCAGTTCTTC	CASSQWRAKDEQFF
TRBV11-2	-	TRBJ2-1	-	TGTGCCAGCAGCCTACAACCCCCTCTTGCGGAGGCCTACAATGAGCAGTTCTTC	CASSLQPPLAEAYNEQFF